This T cell receptor (beta chain) was sequenced during a study of T cell clonotyping in hematopoietic cell transplantation. About this clone: The target antigen is unknown.

Study observations and caveats: Few recipient clonotypes overlapped donors; over 95% were de novo at given depth. Broader posttransplant TCR repertoire diversity was predicted by graft donor and pretransplant recipient Inverse Simpson Index values. After transplant, recipient diversity fell while pathologically expanded clonotypes grew through day 180. CD4 and CD8 repertoire contributions could not be separated without sorting.

Repertoires were generated with immunoSEQ multiplex PCR, while TCRdb's copy carries only in-frame clones and drops some. This sample yields about 27,000 clones, of which almost 96% are seen a single time; about 1.3% belongs to the top ten. The CDR3 runs 18 residues. Germline V gene sequence: CDR1 SQVTM, CDR2 ANQGSEA. Trimming left V 0 bases short and J 6 bases short, with 23 bases between. The specimen was peripheral blood mononuclear cells. The clonotype was recovered from a man between 45 and 60 years old in good health. Some clones in this sample may be carry-over from other donors' samples. The rearrangement links TRBV29-1 to TRBJ2-2; TRBD1 might be the D (6 bases). CDR3 amino acids: CSVEDWSVGAGVSGELFF. CDR3 bases: TGCAGCGTTGAAGATTGGTCGGTGGGGGCAGGGGTGTCCGGGGAGCTGTTTTTT.